What follows are 22 T cell receptor beta chains derived from one specimen sequenced in a study of CD8+CD57+ T cells in acquired aplastic anemia. According to the study, genomic DNA was the template for TCR beta VDJ and CDR3 profiling. TCRdb re-called the reads with MiXCR, one entry per CDR3 protein. The data contain about 240,000 distinct CDR3 sequences, more than 40% of them singletons. Patients selected for sequencing had displayed CD8+CD57+ cell expansion by flow cytometry. Sequencing was performed on sorted CD4+, CD8+, or CD8+CD57+ T cells (not recorded which) from PBMCs. Receptors originate from a human donor with aplastic anemia.

This clonotype was seen only a few times. The V call is TRBV7-6, the J call TRBJ2-3; 13 bases are shared with TRBD2. After removal of 5 bases from V and 7 bases from J, the junction contained 15 bases not matched to a gene. Germline CDR1 is SGHVS and CDR2 is FNYEAQ. This CDR3 region has 18 residues. CDR3 residues: CASSTRGLAGNPGHTQYF. CDR3 sequence (DNA): TGTGCCAGCAGCACAAGGGGACTAGCGGGGAACCCAGGCCATACGCAGTATTTT.

Concerning this clonotype itself: A clone one base away is much larger, so this may be a read error. The V and J genes are TRBV4-1 and TRBJ1-6; 9 bases match TRBD1. The CDR3 is 14 residues long. Germline loops: CDR1 MGHRA, CDR2 YSYEKL. In DNA form, the CDR3 reads TGCGCCTGCAGAAGACAGGGGGAGGTGTCACCCCTCCACTTT. Its translation is CACRRQGEVSPLHF.

This clonotype was observed at least ten times. The rearrangement links TRBV4-1 to TRBJ2-5; D is perhaps TRBD1 (6 bases). In germline, CDR1 is MGHRA, CDR2 YSYEKL. The ends were cut back, 3 bases at V and 5 bases at J, with 16 bases in the middle. This CDR3 has 15 amino acids. This chain's CDR3 is CASSQGAGAGETQYF. In DNA, the CDR3 is TGCGCCAGCAGCCAGGGGGCCGGGGCAGGTGAGACCCAGTACTTC.

The chain couples TRBV18 to TRBJ1-1, with 9 bases lining up with TRBD1. With 7 bases clipped from V and 8 bases from J, the junction kept 14 bases outside the gene matches. The CDR3 contains 15 residues. Germline lookup yields CDR1 KGHSH and CDR2 LQKENI. CDR3 protein: CASWPGTGHLREAFF. In nucleotides, the CDR3 is TGTGCCAGCTGGCCTGGGACAGGGCACCTAAGGGAAGCTTTCTTT.

This sequence joins TRBV7-2 and TRBJ2-7, with 8 nucleotides matching TRBD2. This CDR3 is built from 15 residues. V lost 5 bases and J lost 1; bases outside the gene matches: 7. Looked up from germline, CDR1 is SGHTA and CDR2 is FQGNSA. The CDR3 coding sequence is TGTGCCAGCAGCCAGAGCGGGGGACCTTCCTACGAGCAGTACTTC. This gives the protein CASSQSGGPSYEQYF.

This sequence joins TRBV20-1 and TRBJ1-1, with TRBD1 matching over 9 bases. V dropped 5 bases and J dropped 6; count of bases not matched to a gene: 10. CDR3 length equals 14 residues. CDR1 and CDR2 from the germline V gene are DFQATT and SNEGSKA (reference sequence). CDR3 region: CSAQPVGTGPEAFF. The DNA for the CDR3 is TGCAGTGCTCAACCTGTCGGGACAGGGCCTGAAGCTTTCTTT.

This clonotype was seen repeatedly, ten times or more. CDR3 DNA sequence: TGTGCCAGCAGCCATAGCCAAAGCGGGGCCCGCACAGATACGCAGTATTTT. Protein sequence: CASSHSQSGARTDTQYF. The chain couples TRBV11-1 to TRBJ2-3, with 7 bases matching TRBD2. J lost 1 base, V lost 5 bases, and 12 bases had no gene match. CDR3 length: 17 residues. Germline V CDR1 and CDR2: SGHAT, FQDESV (reference sequence).

The rearrangement links TRBV29-1 to TRBJ2-1; TRBD2 agrees at 13 bases. There are 14 residues in the CDR3. The trim removed 7 bases at V and 5 bases at J, leaving 5 bases unmatched. Germline V gene lookup returns CDR1 SQVTM and CDR2 ANQGSEA. This CDR3 reads CSGRLAGGNNEQFF. As DNA, the CDR3 is TGCAGCGGGAGACTAGCGGGGGGTAACAATGAGCAGTTCTTC.

This clonotype showed up many times. This chain uses TRBV12-3 or TRBV12-4 with TRBJ2-7, with TRBD1 identical over 9 bases. This CDR3 spans 16 amino acids. Germline trimming cut 8 bases from V and 0 bases from J; bases unmatched to any gene: 11. The CDR3 here is CASGGPGQGRSYEQYF. The DNA for the CDR3 is TGTGCCAGCGGTGGGCCGGGACAGGGCCGCTCCTACGAGCAGTACTTC.

The genes are TRBV12-5 and TRBJ2-5, with D perhaps matching TRBD2 (7 bases). Deletions cut 4 bases from V and 5 bases from J, with 14 bases between. The CDR3 sequence is 14 residues long. The V gene's germline CDR1 is LGHNT and CDR2 FRNRAP. The CDR3 nucleotides are TGTGCTAGTGGTTCGGCGGGGGCCGGGGAGACCCAGTACTTC. Encoded protein: CASGSAGAGETQYF.

This chain joins TRBV7-6 and TRBJ2-3; perhaps TRBD1 as D (5 bases). The V end was cut by 5 bases, the J end by 0 bases, with 15 bases between. The germline gives CDR1 SGHVS, CDR2 FNYEAQ. This CDR3 spans 16 amino acids. DNA of the CDR3: TGTGCCAGCAGCCGCCGTACAGGAACTAGCACAGATACGCAGTATTTT. Protein sequence: CASSRRTGTSTDTQYF.

This clonotype occurred a few times. The chain joins TRBV6-1 to TRBJ2-1; TRBD2 matches 9 bases. Germline V gene lookup returns CDR1 MNHNS and CDR2 SASEGT. The CDR3 is made up of 19 amino acids. The V and J ends lost 4 bases and 0 bases, in that order; junction bases with no gene match: 13. The CDR3 is CASSVLDWLAGISYNEQFF. In DNA, the CDR3 is TGTGCCAGCAGTGTTCTTGACTGGCTAGCGGGAATCTCCTACAATGAGCAGTTCTTC.

In this sample, this clonotype turned up many times. This chain uses TRBV20-1 with TRBJ2-7, with D maybe TRBD2 (5 bases). There are 15 residues in the CDR3. With 3 bases removed from V and 0 bases from J, the gap between germline ends came to 15 bases. The germline V gene has CDR1 DFQATT and CDR2 SNEGSKA (reference sequence). The chain's CDR3 is CSAREIGGTSYEQYF. The CDR3, as DNA: TGCAGTGCTAGGGAGATCGGAGGCACCTCCTACGAGCAGTACTTC.

With respect to this clonotype: This clone may be a read error of a much larger clone one base away. V gene TRBV7-2 combines with J gene TRBJ2-7; TRBD2 aligns across 9 bases. Losses at the gene ends were 4 bases for V and 2 bases for J; bases not matched to a gene: 15. Germline CDR1 SGHTA, CDR2 FQGNSA. This CDR3 region has 18 residues. The CDR3 region has the DNA TGTGCCAGCAGCTACGGACCAGCGGGGGGTGCCGTCGCCTACGAGCAGTACTTC. This codes for CASSYGPAGGAVAYEQYF.

As for this clonotype: This could be a read error, since a much larger clone is one nucleotide away. The conserved closing phenylalanine or tryptophan is absent in this CDR3, likely reflecting a read error. The chain couples TRBV20-1 to TRBJ2-1; the match to TRBD1 covers 9 bases. V was pared by 1 base and J by 8 bases, with 9 bases of the junction left unmatched. This CDR3 contains 15 residues. Germline-derived CDR1 and CDR2 are DFQATT and SNEGSKA (reference sequence). CDR3 loop: CSARGGQGTTDEQFS. DNA for the CDR3: TGCAGTGCTAGAGGAGGACAGGGGACCACCGATGAGCAGTTCTCC.

In its sample, this clonotype was seen a few times. The CDR3 coding sequence is TGTGCCATCAGTGAGGCGGGACCAACCAATGAGCAGTTCTTC. Translation gives CAISEAGPTNEQFF. The chain uses TRBV10-3 and TRBJ2-1, with a weak D call TRBD2 (6 bases). Trimming took 2 bases from V and 6 from J, leaving 11 bases between them. CDR1 ENHRY and CDR2 SYGVKD come from the germline V gene. This CDR3 is built from 14 residues.

This clonotype was detected ten times or more. The chain has TRBV19 and TRBJ2-6, with D uncertain. Germline V gene lookup returns CDR1 LNHDA and CDR2 SQIVND (reference sequence). Trimming left V 3 bases short and J 0 bases short, with 6 bases between. This CDR3 has 15 amino acids. CDR3 coding DNA: TGTGCCAGTAGTATTTTGCTCTCTGGGGCCAACGTCCTGACTTTC. Translation: CASSILLSGANVLTF. Drawing the rest from reference TRBV19 and TRBJ2-6, the complete variable domain is DGGITQSPKYLFRKEGQNVTLSCEQNLNHDAMYWYRQDPGQGLRLIYYSQIVNDFQKGDIAEGYSVSREKKESFPLTVTSAQKNPTAFYLCASSILLSGANVLTFGAGSRLTVL.

To note about this clonotype: Given the absence of the conserved phenylalanine or tryptophan at the CDR3 end, a read error is likely. The limits of the CDR3 on the DNA are not certain, so only TCRdb's listed CDR3 is given. This sequence joins TRBV7-9 and TRBJ1-4; the table's D call, TRBD1, was not checked against the DNA. The CDR3 region is 9 residues in length, termini included. Germline V gives CDR1 SEHNR, CDR2 FQNEAQ (reference sequence). The CDR3 here is CASSQERGL.

There are many counts of this clonotype. The J gene is TRBJ2-7, the V gene TRBV29-1; maybe TRBD1 (6 bases). CDR3 length: 13 amino acids. CDR1 is SQVTM, CDR2 ANQGSEA, per germline. V lost 2 bases, J lost 3 bases, and 11 bases lay in between. Here the CDR3 reads CSVEIQGSYEQYF. The DNA for the CDR3 is TGCAGCGTTGAAATCCAGGGGAGCTACGAGCAGTACTTC.

This clonotype was counted at least ten times. This chain joins TRBV4-3 and TRBJ1-1, with 7 bases aligning to TRBD1. CDR3 length: 15 amino acids. The germline V gene encodes CDR1 LGHNA and CDR2 YSLEER. J lost 0 bases, V lost 0 bases, and 1 base had no gene match. DNA for the CDR3: TGCGCCAGCAGCCAAGATGGGACAGTGAACACTGAAGCTTTCTTT. This codes for CASSQDGTVNTEAFF.

This clonotype was observed many times. In DNA form, the CDR3 reads TGCAGTGCTTCGACTAGCGGCACCTACGAGCAGTACTTC. It encodes CSASTSGTYEQYF. This chain links TRBV20-1 with TRBJ2-7; 9 bases match TRBD2. The CDR3 totals 13 residues. Losses at the gene ends were 5 bases for V and 2 bases for J; bases not matched to a gene: 4. CDR1 and CDR2 from the germline V gene are DFQATT and SNEGSKA (reference sequence).

Regarding this clonotype: A read error may account for a junction end that differs from germline. The chain carries TRBV6-2 or TRBV6-3 and TRBJ2-1; no clear D. Germline V gene sequence: CDR1 MNHEY, CDR2 SVGEGT. CDR3 size: 15 residues. CDR3 in DNA: TGTGCCAGCAGTTACTTTGGGGTAGGTGACAATGAGCGGTTCTTC. Residues: CASSYFGVGDNERFF.